The table lists the clone carrying this T cell receptor beta chain with many counts. The antigen remains unidentified. The sample belongs to a study of CD8 T cells in ankylosing spondylitis. Findings and caveats of the study: A motif in TCR beta, a set of 8 or 9 highly homologous variants, appeared characteristic of ankylosing spondylitis blood. Disease-linked clones proved CD8+ and comparatively uncommon in peripheral blood. The authors reported significant enrichment of disease-linked clones in matched ankylosing spondylitis synovial fluid.

With molecular barcodes, quantitative 5'-RACE was used to make the TCR beta libraries. TCRdb re-derived calls from the 5' RACE reads in MiXCR, one entry per CDR3 protein. Of under 250,000 distinct CDR3 sequences listed, about 10% are singletons. V trimming: 4 bases; J trimming: 4 bases; junction bases outside the gene matches: 15. CDR1 and CDR2 from the germline V gene are SGDLS and YYNGEE. This CDR3 region has 18 residues. This clonotype originated in a male donor with ankylosing spondylitis or in good health (not recorded which). Sequencing was performed on blood, either unsorted or a sorted T cell fraction (not recorded which). The J gene is TRBJ2-1, the V gene TRBV9; 9 bases map to TRBD2. The CDR3 DNA is TGTGCCAGCAGCACCCAACAGTGGGGAGCGGGGGGATACAATGAGCAGTTCTTC. It codes for CASSTQQWGAGGYNEQFF.